This TCR beta chain was captured by sequencing in a study of blood T cell repertoires in COVID-19 (dated by TCRdb to the early 2020s). About the full investigation: Collaborator samples came from the United States, Italy and Spain and covered acute and convalescent phases of COVID-19. The prospective study material was composed of cDNA or gDNA derived from T cells, B-cell-depleted T cells, or PBMCs. Deeply sampled blood TCRbeta repertoires from subjects exposed to, actively infected with, or recovered from COVID-19 were included in the dataset. The repertoires were released in a freely available public database intended as a resource for research on the immune response to SARS-CoV-2. The samples were drawn from two sources: the first 160 participants of the ongoing ImmuneRACE study, and 1,200 or so subjects contributed by 6 global collaborators. The sample metadata nearly always contained a de-identified subject ID, COVID-19 status, age in years and sex. HLA class I and class II types, where available, came from metadata supplied by the sample provider rather than from assay-based typing. General study outcomes and caveats: Clinical and demographic metadata were provided uncurated, with the amount varying by source and participant.

With respect to this clone: Its target antigen remains unknown. Per-nucleotide qualities are absent, and no much larger clonotype sits a single base away.

V lost 1 base and J lost 2 bases; the stretch between them is 12 bases long. Measured from the cysteine to the phenylalanine, the CDR3 is 15 residues long. CDR3 DNA only is kept here, 45 bases in frame from base 1. The germline V gene (reference sequence) supplies CDR1 SEHNR and CDR2 FQNEAQ. The collaborating institutions used their own protocols to collect whole blood in K2EDTA tubes. For TCRbeta analysis, collaborators shipped samples as frozen whole blood, isolated PBMCs, or DNA extracted from either of those sample types. TCRbeta CDR3 regions were amplified from genomic DNA using the immunoSEQ Assay, a bias-controlled multiplex PCR. The original pipeline was this. Nucleated cell counts per sample were estimated from amplification of reference gene primers within the assay. To quantify the absolute abundance of each unique TCRbeta CDR3 rearrangement, sequence reads were collapsed and filtered. Productive Simpson clonality was computed per sample as the square root of Simpson's diversity index over productive rearrangements. Imported from immuneACCESS, the table was reduced by TCRdb to in-frame sequences with V and J called. These copies leave out some clones; in studies compared against another copy, an unresolved V gene accounts for under half, and the cause of the remainder is not known. The V and J calls and clone size are taken from that table; D and trimming were inferred from the DNA. In all, the sample holds some 45,000 clones, and roughly 87% of those were seen once. The ten largest clones add up to 15% to 19% of the sample.

The clonotype originates from a man between 60 and 75 years old with active COVID-19. Material: peripheral blood. The sequence is built from TRBV7-9 and TRBJ2-7, with TRBD1 as a weak D call on 6 bases. The CDR3 is CASSLGRTATYEQYF. The DNA is as follows: TGTGCCAGCAGCTTAGGAAGGACAGCTACCTACGAGCAGTACTTC.